This T cell receptor (beta chain) was recorded in a study of cytomegalovirus exposure and HLA in healthy donors. The study's findings and limits: A later analysis linked a missense DCLRE1C variant to TCR beta V- and J-gene trimming. Sequencing had likely introduced a cluster of highly shared sequence variants as an artifact. It was shown in a later analysis that HLA-associated TCR beta chains were more clonally expanded than other, equally common chains.

At sampling all donors were nominally healthy, likely with unrecorded immune exposures. A note on this clone: Antigen unknown.

Germline lookup yields CDR1 SQVTM and CDR2 ANQGSEA. This CDR3 region has 14 residues. With 7 bases clipped from V and 0 bases from J, the junction kept 6 bases outside the gene matches. It was with 60 Vbeta and 13 Jbeta primers that the PCR ran. Assay used: immunoSEQ multiplex PCR; TCRdb lists only in-frame clones, some missing. The sample consists of 210,000 or so clones, approximately 84% of them appearing once. The chain employs TRBV29-1 and TRBJ1-1; 9 nucleotides match TRBD1. The receptor's source is a girl under 10 years old in good health and CMV-seronegative. Material: PBMCs. DNA of the CDR3: TGCAGCGCTCGGACAGGGGCTATGAACACTGAAGCTTTCTTT. Encoded protein: CSARTGAMNTEAFF.